Detailed here is one TCR beta chain. V was shortened by 0 bases and J by 2 bases, with 13 bases between the two germline ends. The CDR3 sequence is 16 residues long. Germline CDR1 reads SGHDN; CDR2 reads FVKESK. These data originate in a study of OX40 agonist ivuxolimab in advanced cancers. Assay: immunoSEQ multiplex PCR; the TCRdb copy retains only in-frame clones and omits some. The sample lists 20,000 to 25,000 clones, about 85% occurring once. This specimen was CD4+ or CD8+ T cells sorted from blood, taken in a trial of the OX40 agonist ivuxolimab. The clonotype comes from an adult with an advanced solid tumor such as melanoma, head and neck, liver or kidney cancer. V is TRBV14 and J is TRBJ1-2; no firm D call. CDR3 DNA sequence: TGTGCCAGCAGCCAAGATATTGAGGCAATCAACTATGGCTACACCTTC. Protein product: CASSQDIEAINYGYTF.